A single sample is the source of the 22 T cell receptor beta chains below, sequenced in a study of cytomegalovirus exposure and HLA in healthy donors. 60 Vbeta and 13 Jbeta primers were used in PCR. Repertoires were generated with immunoSEQ multiplex PCR, while TCRdb's copy carries only in-frame clones and drops some. The sample lists some 250,000 clones, around 80% occurring once. The sequencing input was PBMCs. The source is a woman aged 55-70 years in good health and CMV-seropositive.

V gene TRBV5-5 combines with J gene TRBJ1-2; 8 bases are shared with TRBD1. This CDR3 comprises 14 residues. The V and J ends lost 3 bases and 7 bases, in that order; junction bases with no gene match: 8. Per germline, CDR1 SGHKS and CDR2 YYEKEE (reference sequence). The CDR3 sequence: CASSSGTGLTGYTF. The CDR3 region has the DNA TGTGCCAGCAGCTCCGGGACAGGCTTGACTGGCTACACCTTC.

This clone has a single count. At one end, the junction sequence differs from germline, possibly due to a read error. J is TRBJ2-1 and V is TRBV7-9, with TRBD2 matching over 8 bases. This CDR3 contains 16 residues. The germline CDR1 and CDR2 sequences are SEHNR and FQNEAQ (reference sequence). The CDR3 here is CASSLDGRASSNEQFF. The CDR3 DNA is TGTGCCAGCAGCTTAGACGGGAGGGCTTCCTCCAATGAGCAGTTCTTC.

The rearrangement links TRBV7-9 to TRBJ2-1; maybe TRBD2 (5 bases). Germline V CDR1 and CDR2: SEHNR, FQNEAQ (reference sequence). V lost 5 bases and J lost 2, with 13 bases in between. The CDR3 is 15 residues long. The CDR3 spells CASSPGNGAYNEQFF. CDR3 coding DNA: TGTGCCAGCAGCCCGGGGAATGGGGCCTACAATGAGCAGTTCTTC.

The chain joins TRBV7-3 to TRBJ2-6; D possibly corresponds to TRBD2 (5 bases). Trimming left V 5 bases short and J 2 bases short, with 10 bases between. CDR3 length: 15 residues. Germline CDR1 is SGHTA and CDR2 is FQGTGA. CDR3 amino acids: CASSRVGAGANVLTF. The DNA for the CDR3 is TGTGCCAGCAGCCGCGTGGGAGCTGGGGCCAACGTCCTGACTTTC.

For this clone: Different DNA sequences within this sample yield the same CDR3. This rearrangement joins TRBV29-1 to TRBJ2-7, with D possibly matching TRBD1 (6 bases). Germline CDR1 SQVTM, CDR2 ANQGSEA. Trimming removed 3 bases from V and 3 bases from J, with 6 bases in between. This CDR3 spans 11 amino acids. The CDR3: CSVEDSYEQYF. The CDR3 DNA is TGCAGCGTTGAGGACAGCTACGAGCAGTACTTC.

The chain employs TRBV5-1 and TRBJ2-2; 8 nucleotides align to TRBD2. Germline assignment: CDR1 SGHRS and CDR2 YFSETQ. J gave up 3 bases and V 4 bases, and 14 bases lay outside the gene matches. CDR3 size: 18 residues. In nucleotides, the CDR3 is TGCGCCAGCAGCCCAGCGGGAGATCCTTGGGGGGACACCGGGGAGCTGTTTTTT. The encoded protein is CASSPAGDPWGDTGELFF.

The rearrangement uses TRBV5-1 and TRBJ2-1; 9 bases map to TRBD2. CDR3 length: 16 residues. Trimming at V came to 0 bases and at J to 6 bases, leaving 7 bases not matched to a gene. Germline CDR1 SGHRS, CDR2 YFSETQ. CDR3 DNA sequence: TGCGCCAGCAGCTTGGGCGCGGGAGGGCCGTTCAATGAGCAGTTCTTC. This codes for CASSLGAGGPFNEQFF.

J is TRBJ2-2 and V is TRBV6-1, with 7 positions matching TRBD1. Germline V lookup: CDR1 MNHNS, CDR2 SASEGT. CDR3 length equals 14 residues. Trimming cost V 6 bases and J 2 bases; bases outside gene matches: 3. CDR3 nucleotides: TGTGCCAGCAGGACAGGGATAAACACCGGGGAGCTGTTTTTT. Translation gives CASRTGINTGELFF.

This chain links TRBV18 with TRBJ1-2, with TRBD1 matching over 11 bases. The CDR3 consists of 14 residues. In germline, CDR1 is KGHSH, CDR2 LQKENI. Trimming removed 2 bases from V and 4 bases from J; junction bases left unmatched: 0. This CDR3 reads CASSPGTGGYGYTF. CDR3 DNA: TGTGCCAGCTCACCAGGGACAGGGGGCTATGGCTACACCTTC.

The rearrangement uses TRBV28 and TRBJ1-4, with D possibly matching TRBD1 (5 bases). The CDR3 has 15 residues. The germline CDR1 and CDR2 sequences are MDHEN and SYDVKM. Trimming cost V 6 bases and J 8 bases, with 19 bases left between them. The CDR3 region has the DNA TGTGCCAGCAGCACACGACAGTTCCGCAAGGAAAAACTGTTTTTT. It translates to CASSTRQFRKEKLFF. Supplemented by reference TRBV28 and TRBJ1-4, the full variable domain reads DVKVTQSSRYLVKRTGEKVFLECVQDMDHENMFWYRQDPGLGLRLIYFSYDVKMKEKGDIPEGYSVSREKKERFSLILESASTNQTSMYLCASSTRQFRKEKLFFGSGTQLSVL.

The CDR3 nucleotides are TGCGCCAGCAGCCTCGACAGGAACACTGAAGCTTTCTTT. It encodes CASSLDRNTEAFF. V usage is TRBV10-1 and J usage is TRBJ1-1; D possibly corresponds to TRBD1 (5 bases). The CDR3 totals 13 residues. The germline gives CDR1 WNHNN, CDR2 SYGVQD (reference sequence). V lost 6 bases, J lost 1 base, and 9 bases lay in between.

This chain connects TRBV7-8 to TRBJ2-1; D is ambiguous. Looked up from germline, CDR1 is SGHVS and CDR2 is FQNEAQ. CDR3 length: 12 amino acids. Trimming removed 5 bases at V and 5 bases at J, with 7 bases between. As DNA, the CDR3 is TGTGCCAGCAGCCCCCAGAACAATGAGCAGTTCTTC. Protein product: CASSPQNNEQFF.

This chain joins TRBV28 and TRBJ2-3; TRBD2 might be the D (5 bases). The germline V and J ends were trimmed by 5 bases and 8 bases, with 8 bases remaining between them. Germline V gene sequence: CDR1 MDHEN, CDR2 SYDVKM. The length of the CDR3 is 11 residues. As DNA, the CDR3 is TGTGCCAGCAGTGCCGCGGGTACGCAGTATTTT. This sequence encodes CASSAAGTQYF.

The J gene is TRBJ1-3, the V gene TRBV2, with 9 bases identical to TRBD1. V lost 4 bases, J lost 1 base, and 2 bases stayed unmatched. Germline V CDR1 and CDR2: SNHLY, FYNNEI. This CDR3 comprises 15 residues. CDR3 sequence reads: CASSVGTGSGNTIYF. CDR3 nucleotides: TGTGCCAGCAGTGTCGGGACAGGGTCTGGAAACACCATATATTTT.

The chain couples TRBV5-4 to TRBJ2-7, with a possible D match to TRBD1 (6 bases). CDR1 SGHNT and CDR2 YYREEE come from the germline V gene (reference sequence). This CDR3 is built from 16 residues. Trimming shortened V by 6 bases and J by 6 bases, and 25 bases separated the two germline ends. CDR3 sequence: CASTPGRDTRVGEQYF. The CDR3 nucleotides are TGTGCCAGCACCCCGGGCAGGGACACCAGGGTTGGCGAGCAGTACTTC.

The genes are TRBV5-6 and TRBJ2-3; TRBD2 agrees at 9 bases. There are 15 residues in the CDR3. In germline, CDR1 is SGHDT, CDR2 YYEEEE. V was clipped by 3 bases and J by 4 bases; unmatched bases: 6. CDR3 sequence (DNA): TGTGCCAGCAGCTCGAGGACTAGCGTCCCAGATACGCAGTATTTT. Translated, it gives CASSSRTSVPDTQYF.

V and J are TRBV6-6 and TRBJ2-3; 11 nucleotides line up with TRBD2. Germline CDR1 and CDR2: MNHNY and SVGAGI (reference sequence). The CDR3 has 14 residues. V shed 4 bases and J 6 bases; nucleotides not matched to a gene: 3. The chain's CDR3 is CASSSGTSGDTQYF. The CDR3 DNA follows: TGTGCCAGCAGTTCTGGGACTAGCGGCGATACGCAGTATTTT.

The CDR3 loop is CASSFDRSSYEQYF. The CDR3 region has the DNA TGTGCCAGCAGCTTCGACAGAAGCTCCTACGAGCAGTACTTC. This sequence joins TRBV7-9 and TRBJ2-7; D may be TRBD1 (5 bases). The CDR3 loop spans 14 amino acids. Germline assignment: CDR1 SEHNR and CDR2 FQNEAQ (reference sequence). V shed 3 bases and J shed 0 bases, with 9 bases lying between them. The whole variable domain, remainder taken from reference TRBV7-9 and TRBJ2-7, is DTGVSQNPRHKITKRGQNVTFRCDPISEHNRLYWYRQTLGQGPEFLTYFQNEAQLEKSRLLSDRFSAERPKGSFSTLEIQRTEQGDSAMYLCASSFDRSSYEQYFGPGTRLTVT.

The chain employs TRBV5-4 and TRBJ2-7; 10 bases line up with TRBD2. The CDR3 consists of 16 residues. The junction had 10 bases not matched to a gene; V was cut back by 3 bases and J by 4 bases. The germline V gene has CDR1 SGHNT and CDR2 YYREEE (reference sequence). CDR3: CASSSPTAGGQYEQYF. CDR3 coding DNA: TGTGCCAGCAGCTCTCCGACAGCGGGAGGGCAGTACGAGCAGTACTTC.

The chain carries TRBV28 and TRBJ1-5; possible D gene TRBD1, 5 bases. This CDR3 comprises 16 residues. V dropped 5 bases and J dropped 3 bases, with 17 bases sitting between them. Germline CDR1 reads MDHEN; CDR2 reads SYDVKM. The CDR3: CASSLGPRGPNQPQHF. In nucleotides, the CDR3 is TGTGCCAGCAGTCTCGGTCCAAGGGGCCCCAATCAGCCCCAGCATTTT.

V and J are TRBV7-3 and TRBJ1-2, with D possibly matching TRBD1 (5 bases). The CDR3 is made up of 16 amino acids. Germline V gene lookup returns CDR1 SGHTA and CDR2 FQGTGA. V lost 5 bases and J lost 7, with 23 bases in between. The CDR3 is CASSLRDRGLGGGYTF. Written as DNA, the CDR3 is TGTGCCAGCAGCCTCCGTGACCGGGGACTGGGAGGTGGCTACACCTTC.

The chain combines TRBV5-1 with TRBJ1-1; D uncertain. CDR3 length: 15 residues. V was pared by 0 bases and J by 4 bases, with 13 bases between. Germline CDR1 is SGHRS and CDR2 is YFSETQ. This chain's CDR3 is CASSLAGSTSTEAFF. The CDR3 DNA reads as TGCGCCAGCAGCTTGGCGGGTTCAACGTCCACTGAAGCTTTCTTT.